Given below is one TCR beta chain in context. The target antigen is unknown. The CDR3 length is 13 residues. Germline V CDR1 and CDR2: MNHEY, SVGAGI. V was clipped by 6 bases and J by 8 bases; unmatched bases: 7. Recipient blood drawn about 28 days pretransplant and days 30, 100, 180 after. The sample originates from a study of T cell clonotyping in hematopoietic cell transplantation. Whole-study results and caveats: Pathologically expanded recipient clonotypes increased progressively from day 30 to day 180 as diversity fell. Higher Inverse Simpson Index values in graft donor and pretransplant recipient predicted broader posttransplant TCR diversity.

The repertoire was sequenced with immunoSEQ multiplex PCR; TCRdb's copy has only in-frame clones and lacks some. The data hold around 13,000 clones, with about 80% observed a single time. The chain combines TRBV6-5 with TRBJ1-2; 9 positions agree with TRBD1. The clonotype comes from a female patient in her forties who had an allogeneic stem cell transplant from a related donor, so T cells may come from the graft donor. Some clones in this sample may be carry-over from other donors' samples. Sequenced here: PBMCs, sampled 100 days after allogeneic stem cell transplant. CDR3 nucleotides: TGTGCCAGCAGCCTCCGGACAGGGGAAGGCTACACCTTC. Residues: CASSLRTGEGYTF.